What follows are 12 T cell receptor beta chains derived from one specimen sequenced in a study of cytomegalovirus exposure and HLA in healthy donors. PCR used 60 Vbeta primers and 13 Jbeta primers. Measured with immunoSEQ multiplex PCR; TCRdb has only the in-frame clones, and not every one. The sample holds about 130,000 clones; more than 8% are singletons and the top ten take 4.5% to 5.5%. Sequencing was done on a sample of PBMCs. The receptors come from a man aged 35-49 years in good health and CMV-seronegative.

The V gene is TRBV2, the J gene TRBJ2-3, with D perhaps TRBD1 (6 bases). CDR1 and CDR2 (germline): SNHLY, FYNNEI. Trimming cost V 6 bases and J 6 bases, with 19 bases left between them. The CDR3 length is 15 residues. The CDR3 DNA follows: TGTGCCAGCAGAAAAGACCAGGGGTTTGTCGATACGCAGTATTTT. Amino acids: CASRKDQGFVDTQYF. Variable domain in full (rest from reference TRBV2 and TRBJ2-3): EPEVTQTPSHQVTQMGQEVILRCVPISNHLYFYWYRQILGQKVEFLVSFYNNEISEKSEIFDDQFSVERPDGSNFTLKIRSTKLEDSAMYFCASRKDQGFVDTQYFGPGTRLTVL.

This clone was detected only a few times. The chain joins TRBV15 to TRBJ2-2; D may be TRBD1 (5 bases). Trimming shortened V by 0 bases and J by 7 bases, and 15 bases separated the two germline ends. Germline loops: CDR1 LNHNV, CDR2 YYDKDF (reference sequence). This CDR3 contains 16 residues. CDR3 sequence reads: CATSRDLRGGHGELFF. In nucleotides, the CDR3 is TGTGCCACCAGCAGAGATCTAAGGGGCGGTCACGGGGAGCTGTTTTTT.

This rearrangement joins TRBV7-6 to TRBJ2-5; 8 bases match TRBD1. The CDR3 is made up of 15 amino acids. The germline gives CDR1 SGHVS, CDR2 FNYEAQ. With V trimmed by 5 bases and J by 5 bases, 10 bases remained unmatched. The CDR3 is CASSPPTGAGETQYF. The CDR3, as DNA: TGTGCCAGCAGCCCACCGACAGGGGCAGGGGAGACCCAGTACTTC.

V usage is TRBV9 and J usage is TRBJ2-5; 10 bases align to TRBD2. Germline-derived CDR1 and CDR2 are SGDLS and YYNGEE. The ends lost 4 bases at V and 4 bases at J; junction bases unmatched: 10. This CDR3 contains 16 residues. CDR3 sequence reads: CASSPVLAGASETQYF. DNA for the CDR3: TGTGCCAGCAGCCCGGTGCTAGCGGGGGCCTCAGAGACCCAGTACTTC.

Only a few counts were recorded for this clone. CDR3 nucleotide sequence: TGTGCCAGCAGCTACAGGGGCAGCGACACTGAAGCTTTCTTT. Its protein is CASSYRGSDTEAFF. The chain couples TRBV27 to TRBJ1-1; 7 bases match TRBD1. This CDR3 contains 14 residues. Losses at the gene ends were 6 bases for V and 3 bases for J; bases not matched to a gene: 7. Germline lookup yields CDR1 MNHEY and CDR2 SMNVEV (reference sequence).

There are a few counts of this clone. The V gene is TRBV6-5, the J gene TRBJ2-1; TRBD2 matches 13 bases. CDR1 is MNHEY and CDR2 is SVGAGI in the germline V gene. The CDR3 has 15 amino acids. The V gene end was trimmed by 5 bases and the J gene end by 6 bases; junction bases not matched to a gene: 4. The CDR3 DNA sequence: TGTGCCAGCAGTCAGGGACTAGCGGGAACCAATGAGCAGTTCTTC. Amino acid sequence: CASSQGLAGTNEQFF.

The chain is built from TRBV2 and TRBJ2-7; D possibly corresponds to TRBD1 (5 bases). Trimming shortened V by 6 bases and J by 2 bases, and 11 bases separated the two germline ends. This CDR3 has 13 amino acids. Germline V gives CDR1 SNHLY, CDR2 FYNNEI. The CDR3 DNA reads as TGTGCCAGCAGAGGGGTGATGACCTACGAGCAGTACTTC. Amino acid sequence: CASRGVMTYEQYF.

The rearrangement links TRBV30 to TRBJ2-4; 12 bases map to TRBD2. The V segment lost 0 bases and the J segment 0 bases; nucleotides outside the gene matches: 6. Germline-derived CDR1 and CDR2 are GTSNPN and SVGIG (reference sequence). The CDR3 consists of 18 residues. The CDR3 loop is CAWSVLRTSGVAKNIQYF. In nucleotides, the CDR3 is TGTGCCTGGAGTGTACTCCGGACTAGCGGGGTAGCCAAAAACATTCAGTACTTC. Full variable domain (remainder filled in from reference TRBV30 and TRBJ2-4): SQTIHQWPATLVQPVGSPLSLECTVEGTSNPNLYWYRQAAGRGLQLLFYSVGIGQISSEVPQNLSASRPQDRQFILSSKKLLLSDSGFYLCAWSVLRTSGVAKNIQYFGAGTRLSVL.

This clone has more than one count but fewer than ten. The CDR3 DNA follows: TGTGCCAGCAGTTACCGGGGGGTATCCGAAGCTTTCTTT. Residues: CASSYRGVSEAFF. The genes are TRBV6-5 and TRBJ1-1; D possibly corresponds to TRBD1 (5 bases). Germline V lookup: CDR1 MNHEY, CDR2 SVGAGI. Trimming removed 2 bases at V and 8 bases at J, with 12 bases between. The CDR3 covers 13 residues.

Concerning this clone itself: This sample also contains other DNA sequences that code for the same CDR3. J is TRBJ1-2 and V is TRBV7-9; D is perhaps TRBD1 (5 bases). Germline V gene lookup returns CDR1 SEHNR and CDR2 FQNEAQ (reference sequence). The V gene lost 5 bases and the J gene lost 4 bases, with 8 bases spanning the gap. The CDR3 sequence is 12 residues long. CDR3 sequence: CASSLDSYGYTF. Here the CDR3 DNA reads TGTGCCAGCAGCCTAGACAGCTATGGCTACACCTTC.

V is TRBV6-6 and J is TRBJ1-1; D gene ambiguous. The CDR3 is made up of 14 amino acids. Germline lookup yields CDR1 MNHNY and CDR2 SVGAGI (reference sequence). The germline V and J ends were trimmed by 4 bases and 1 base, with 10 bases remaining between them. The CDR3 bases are TGTGCCAGCAGTTGGTCCGGAGAGAACACTGAAGCTTTCTTT. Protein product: CASSWSGENTEAFF.

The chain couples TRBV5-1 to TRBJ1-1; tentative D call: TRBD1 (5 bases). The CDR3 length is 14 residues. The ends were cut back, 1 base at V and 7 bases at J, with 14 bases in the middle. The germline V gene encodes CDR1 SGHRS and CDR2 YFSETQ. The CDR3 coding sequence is TGCGCCAGCAGCTTGACAGGATCCCTCGGTGAAGCTTTCTTT. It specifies CASSLTGSLGEAFF.